The 15 T cell receptor beta chains reported below all come from one sample, sequenced in a study of regulatory T cells in long-lasting Graves disease. For TCR beta, libraries came from iRepertoire HTBI primers and Arm-PCR of CDR3 regions. TCRdb called the multiplex PCR reads again in MiXCR, with one record for every CDR3 protein. The table records some 440,000 distinct CDR3 sequences, less than 25% of them present only once. Noted time point: persistent/refractory GD, antithyroid drugs over 5 years with positive TRAb. The TCR library was made from RNA extracted from PBMCs. The sequences come from peripheral blood mononuclear cells (PBMCs), collected when the disease was refractory, from a patient treated with antithyroid drugs. The receptors here all came from a female donor with Graves disease.

This clonotype was counted a few times. The chain carries TRBV6-1 and TRBJ2-5; D is possibly TRBD2 (5 bases). Germline-derived CDR1 and CDR2 are MNHNS and SASEGT. This CDR3 region has 14 residues. V gave up 8 bases and J gave up 7 bases, with 20 bases separating them. The CDR3 nucleotides are TGTGCCAGCGATGGGCCCGAAGGTGGAGGGACCCAGTACTTC. Its protein is CASDGPEGGGTQYF.

The table lists this clonotype with a few counts. V usage is TRBV12-5 and J usage is TRBJ1-1, with D hard to call. The CDR3 runs to 12 residues. V was shortened by 1 base and J by 1 base, with 1 base between the two germline ends. Looked up from germline, CDR1 is LGHNT and CDR2 is FRNRAP. CDR3 coding DNA: TGTGCTAGTGGTTTGGAGAACACTGAAGCTTTCTTT. It encodes CASGLENTEAFF. The complete variable domain, with remaining parts taken from reference TRBV12-5 and TRBJ1-1, reads DARVTQTPRHKVTEMGQEVTMRCQPILGHNTVFWYRQTMMQGLELLAYFRNRAPLDDSGMPKDRFSAEMPDATLATLKIQPSEPRDSAVYFCASGLENTEAFFGQGTRLTVV.

A word on this clonotype: Possible read error: a much larger clone is one base away. V gene TRBV2 combines with J gene TRBJ2-2; a possible D gene is TRBD1 (6 bases). With 10 bases removed from V and 3 bases from J, the gap between germline ends came to 15 bases. Germline CDR1 SNHLY, CDR2 FYNNEI. The CDR3 loop spans 14 amino acids. CDR3 in amino acids: CATAGRGDTGELFF. The CDR3 region has the DNA TGTGCCACCGCGGGCAGGGGAGACACCGGGGAGCTGTTTTTT.

This chain joins TRBV6-5 and TRBJ1-5; D unclear. Germline CDR1 is MNHEY and CDR2 is SVGAGI. This CDR3 is 16 amino acids long. V gave up 0 bases and J gave up 2 bases, with 11 bases separating them. The CDR3 sequence is CASSYSTGSGNQPQHF. DNA of the CDR3: TGTGCCAGCAGTTACTCGACTGGCAGCGGCAATCAGCCCCAGCATTTT.

V gene TRBV6-2 or TRBV6-3 combines with J gene TRBJ1-2, with TRBD1 matching 8 bases. From germline, CDR1 is MNHEY and CDR2 SVGEGT. V gave up 6 bases and J gave up 6 bases; unmatched junction bases: 12. The CDR3 consists of 15 residues. In DNA form, the CDR3 reads TGTGCCAGCAGGGGAGGCAGGGGGCGAATACATGGCTACACCTTC. Its protein is CASRGGRGRIHGYTF.

There are a few counts of this clonotype. This sequence joins TRBV24-1 and TRBJ1-5; D gene ambiguous. Trimming left V 5 bases short and J 4 bases short, with 8 bases between. This CDR3 is 13 amino acids long. CDR1 and CDR2 from the germline V gene are KGHDR and SFDVKD. The CDR3 loop is CATSGTLNQPQHF. CDR3 nucleotides: TGTGCCACCAGTGGGACCCTTAATCAGCCCCAGCATTTT.

The V call is TRBV28, the J call TRBJ2-1, with D perhaps TRBD1 (5 bases). Trimming removed 5 bases at V and 4 bases at J, with 18 bases between. Germline V gives CDR1 MDHEN, CDR2 SYDVKM. The CDR3 sequence is 16 residues long. The CDR3 region has the DNA TGTGCCAGCAGTGTACTACAGGATACGCTTTACAATGAGCAGTTCTTC. Its protein product is CASSVLQDTLYNEQFF.

This clonotype came up a few times. This rearrangement joins TRBV5-5 to TRBJ2-3; 9 bases are shared with TRBD2. The CDR3 contains 16 residues. Losses at the gene ends were 1 base for V and 6 bases for J; bases not matched to a gene: 9. Germline V gene data show CDR1 as SGHKS and CDR2 as YYEKEE (reference sequence). The CDR3 protein is CASSLRLGLAADTQYF. The CDR3 DNA reads TGTGCCAGCAGCTTGAGGTTGGGACTAGCAGCCGATACGCAGTATTTT. The full variable domain, with the rest looked up from reference TRBV5-5 and TRBJ2-3, is DAGVTQSPTHLIKTRGQQVTLRCSPISGHKSVSWYQQVLGQGPQFIFQYYEKEERGRGNFPDRFSARQFPNYSSELNVNALLLGDSALYLCASSLRLGLAADTQYFGPGTRLTVL.

With respect to this clonotype: This sequence may be a read error, since a much larger clone differs from it by one base. The V gene is TRBV2, the J gene TRBJ1-5; D uncertain. CDR1 is SNHLY and CDR2 is FYNNEI in the germline V gene. CDR3 length: 14 amino acids. Here the CDR3 DNA reads TGTGCCAGCAGTGAATTAACAGCGGATCAGCTCCAGCATTTT. The encoded protein is CASSELTADQLQHF.

This clonotype was observed a handful of times. V gene TRBV6-2 or TRBV6-3 combines with J gene TRBJ2-7; 8 bases match TRBD2. In germline, CDR1 is MNHEY, CDR2 SVGEGT. This CDR3 is built from 17 residues. The V segment lost 0 bases and the J segment 6 bases; nucleotides outside the gene matches: 13. The CDR3 spells CASSYSLIQREKSEQYF. In DNA form, the CDR3 reads TGTGCCAGCAGTTACTCCCTAATCCAGCGGGAGAAGTCCGAGCAGTACTTC.

This chain links TRBV5-8 with TRBJ1-4; D not certain. The CDR3 is 16 residues long. Deletions cut 0 bases from V and 0 bases from J, with 9 bases between. Germline CDR1 is SGHTS and CDR2 is YDEGEE. The CDR3 bases are TGTGCCAGCAGCTTGGACGGTAGCACAACTAATGAAAAACTGTTTTTT. It codes for CASSLDGSTTNEKLFF. The whole variable domain, filled in from reference TRBV5-8 and TRBJ1-4, reads EAGVTQSPTHLIKTRGQQATLRCSPISGHTSVYWYQQALGLGLQFLLWYDEGEERNRGNFPPRFSGRQFPNYSSELNVNALELEDSALYLCASSLDGSTTNEKLFFGSGTQLSVL.

The V and J genes are TRBV29-1 and TRBJ2-3, with 9 bases fitting TRBD2. Germline CDR1 and CDR2: SQVTM and ANQGSEA. V was pared by 8 bases and J by 0 bases, with 12 bases of the junction left unmatched. CDR3 length: 16 residues. The CDR3 is CSIPPSGALSTDTQYF. The CDR3 region has the DNA TGCAGCATCCCTCCTAGCGGGGCCCTTAGCACAGATACGCAGTATTTT.

This clonotype was seen many times. The CDR3 DNA is TGTGCCAGCAGCTTGGCCGGGGGTAGTGGGGGGCGGACTGAAGCTTTCTTT. Its protein is CASSLAGGSGGRTEAFF. V and J are TRBV5-6 and TRBJ1-1; a weak D match, TRBD1 (6 bases). The CDR3 is 17 amino acids. Per the germline V gene, CDR1 is SGHDT and CDR2 is YYEEEE. Deletions cut 0 bases from V and 5 bases from J, with 20 bases between.

The rearrangement links TRBV5-6 to TRBJ2-7, with TRBD1 matching 10 bases. Looked up from germline, CDR1 is SGHDT and CDR2 is YYEEEE. V shed 2 bases and J 2 bases; nucleotides not matched to a gene: 10. This CDR3 has 17 residues. The CDR3 loop is CASSFSPGQGYTYEQYF. The DNA for the CDR3 is TGTGCCAGCAGCTTTTCCCCGGGACAGGGGTACACCTACGAGCAGTACTTC. Full variable domain (outside the CDR3, taken from reference TRBV5-6 and TRBJ2-7): DAGVTQSPTHLIKTRGQQVTLRCSPKSGHDTVSWYQQALGQGPQFIFQYYEEEERQRGNFPDRFSGHQFPNYSSELNVNALLLGDSALYLCASSFSPGQGYTYEQYFGPGTRLTVT.

With regard to this clonotype: At one end the junction does not follow the germline gene, possibly because of a read error. V is TRBV10-2 and J is TRBJ1-2; D call uncertain. Per germline, CDR1 WSHSY and CDR2 SAAADI. The CDR3 length is 12 residues. CDR3 protein: CATNTMGTSYTF. As DNA, the CDR3 is TGTGCCACCAATACAATGGGTACAAGCTACACCTTC.